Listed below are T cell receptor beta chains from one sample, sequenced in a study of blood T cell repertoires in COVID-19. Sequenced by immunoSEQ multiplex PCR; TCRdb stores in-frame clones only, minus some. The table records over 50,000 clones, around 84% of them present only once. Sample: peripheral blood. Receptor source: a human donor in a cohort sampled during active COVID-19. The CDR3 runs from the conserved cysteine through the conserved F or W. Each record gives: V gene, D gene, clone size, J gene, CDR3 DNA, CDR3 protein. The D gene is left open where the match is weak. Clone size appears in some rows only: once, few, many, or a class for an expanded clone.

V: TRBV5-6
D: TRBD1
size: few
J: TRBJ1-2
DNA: TGTGCCAGCAGCTTACTTCAAGGGGACAGTAACTATGGCTACACCTTC
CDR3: CASSLLQGDSNYGYTF

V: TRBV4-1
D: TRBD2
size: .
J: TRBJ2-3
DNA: TGCGCCAGCAGCCGAGGACTAGCGGGGGCCGTAGATACGCAGTATTTT
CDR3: CASSRGLAGAVDTQYF

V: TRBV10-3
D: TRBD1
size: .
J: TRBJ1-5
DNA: TGTGCCATCAGTGAGTCTGGGCAGGGGGGCAATCAGCCCCAGCATTTT
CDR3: CAISESGQGGNQPQHF

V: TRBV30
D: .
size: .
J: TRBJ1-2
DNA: TGTGCCTGGAGTAGGAGGGGAGGCTACACCTTC
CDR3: CAWSRRGGYTF

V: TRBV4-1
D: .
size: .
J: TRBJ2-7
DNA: TGCGCCAGCAGCCAAGATGTCAAAGCGGGCGGTATCTCCTACGAGCAGTACTTC
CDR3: CASSQDVKAGGISYEQYF

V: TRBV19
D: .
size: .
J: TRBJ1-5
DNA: TGTGCCAGTAGTGGGAACAGGGCCGGTCAGCCCCAGCATTTT
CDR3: CASSGNRAGQPQHF

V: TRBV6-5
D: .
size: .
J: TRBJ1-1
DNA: TGTGCCAGCAGGTTACTTGGACAAACTGACACTGAAGCTTTCTTT
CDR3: CASRLLGQTDTEAFF

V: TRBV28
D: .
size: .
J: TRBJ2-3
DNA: TGTGCCAGCAGTTCAACCGGGTCCTTCACAGATACGCAGTATTTT
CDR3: CASSSTGSFTDTQYF

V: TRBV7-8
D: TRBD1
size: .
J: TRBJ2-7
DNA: TGTGCCAGCAGCCGGGACAGCCTCTCCTACGAGCAGTACTTC
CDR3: CASSRDSLSYEQYF

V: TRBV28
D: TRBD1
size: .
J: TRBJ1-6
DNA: TGTGCCAGCAGTGGTTTTGGGACAGCGAGCTCCTATAATTCACCCCTCCACTTT
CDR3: CASSGFGTASSYNSPLHF

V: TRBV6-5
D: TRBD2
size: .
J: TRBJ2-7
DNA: TGTGCCAGCAGGGTGACTAGCGGGGGACCCTACGAGCAGTACTTC
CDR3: CASRVTSGGPYEQYF

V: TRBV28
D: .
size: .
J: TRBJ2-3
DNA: TGTGCCAGCAGTTTAGTCGTCGGGACAGATACGCAGTATTTT
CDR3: CASSLVVGTDTQYF

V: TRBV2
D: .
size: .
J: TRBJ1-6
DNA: TGTGCCAGCAGTGAAGGCAGGAACTCTTCACCCCTCCACTTT
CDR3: CASSEGRNSSPLHF

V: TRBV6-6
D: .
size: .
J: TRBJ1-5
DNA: TGTGCCAGCATCCTCGACTGGAATCAGCCCCAGCATTTT
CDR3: CASILDWNQPQHF

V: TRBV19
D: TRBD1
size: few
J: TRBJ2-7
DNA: TGTGCCAGTAGTCGGGGACAGGGAACCTACGAGCAGTACTTC
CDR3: CASSRGQGTYEQYF

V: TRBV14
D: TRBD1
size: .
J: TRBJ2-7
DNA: TGTGCCAGCAGCCAATTCGCCGTTGGGACAGGGTATAGCGAGCAGTACTTC
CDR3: CASSQFAVGTGYSEQYF

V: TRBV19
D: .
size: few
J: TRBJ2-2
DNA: TGTGCCAGTAGCCTAACAGGAGTCACCGGGGAGCTGTTTTTT
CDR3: CASSLTGVTGELFF

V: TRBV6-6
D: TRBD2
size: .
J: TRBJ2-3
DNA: TGTGCCAGCAGTTTCAACCCAAGCGGGGGGCCAGATACGCAGTATTTT
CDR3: CASSFNPSGGPDTQYF

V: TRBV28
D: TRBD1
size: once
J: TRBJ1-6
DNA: TGTGCCAGCAGTTTAGGACAGGGGAATTCACCCCTCCACTTT
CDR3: CASSLGQGNSPLHF

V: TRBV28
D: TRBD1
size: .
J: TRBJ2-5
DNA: TGTGCCAGCAGTCCCCTTGGGACAGGGGATATGGAGACCCAGTACTTC
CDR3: CASSPLGTGDMETQYF

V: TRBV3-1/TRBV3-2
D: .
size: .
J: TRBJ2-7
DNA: TGTGCCAGCGGAGAGTTCTACGAGCAGTACTTC
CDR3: CASGEFYEQYF

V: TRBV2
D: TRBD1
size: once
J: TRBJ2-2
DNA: TGTGCCAGCACCGGGACAGGGGTGACCGGGGAGCTGTTTTTT
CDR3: CASTGTGVTGELFF

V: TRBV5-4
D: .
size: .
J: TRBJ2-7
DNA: TGTGCCAGCAGCCCCCAGGGGCTTGAGCAGTACTTC
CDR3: CASSPQGLEQYF

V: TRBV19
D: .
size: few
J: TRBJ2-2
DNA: TGTGCCAGTGGGTGGACACTGAACACCGGGGAGCTGTTTTTT
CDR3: CASGWTLNTGELFF

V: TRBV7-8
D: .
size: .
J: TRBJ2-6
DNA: TGTGCCAGCAGCTTAGCTCTTACATCACGAGCCAACGTCCTGACTTTC
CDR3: CASSLALTSRANVLTF

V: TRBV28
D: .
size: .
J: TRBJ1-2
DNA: TGTGCCAGCAGTTTCGAGCGATATGGCTACACCTTC
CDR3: CASSFERYGYTF

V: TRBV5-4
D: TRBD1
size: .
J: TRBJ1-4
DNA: TGTGCCAGCAGCTTGGACAGGGGTAATGAAAAACTGTTTTTT
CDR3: CASSLDRGNEKLFF

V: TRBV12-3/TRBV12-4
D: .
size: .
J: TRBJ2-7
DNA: TGTGCCAGCAGTTGGCGACGGGCCTACGAGCAGTACTTC
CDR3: CASSWRRAYEQYF

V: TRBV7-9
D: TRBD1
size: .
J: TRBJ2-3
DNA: TGTGCCAGCAGCTACGGGACAGGGGAGGCAGATACGCAGTATTTT
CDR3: CASSYGTGEADTQYF

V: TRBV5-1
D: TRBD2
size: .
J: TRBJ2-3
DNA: TGCGCCAGCAGCTTGGGGACTAGCGGGGACGCAGATACGCAGTATTTT
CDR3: CASSLGTSGDADTQYF

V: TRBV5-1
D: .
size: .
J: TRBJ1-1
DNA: TGCGCCAGCGACGACAGACAGAACACTGAAGCTTTCTTT
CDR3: CASDDRQNTEAFF

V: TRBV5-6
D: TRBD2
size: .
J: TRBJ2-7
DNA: TGTGCCAGCAGCTCCGCGACTAGCGGGAGACTCGAGCAGTACTTC
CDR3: CASSSATSGRLEQYF

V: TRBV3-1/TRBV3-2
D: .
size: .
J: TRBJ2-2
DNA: TGTGCCAGCAGCCCCGGATCGGGACAAGCGAACACCGGGGAGCTGTTTTTT
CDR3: CASSPGSGQANTGELFF

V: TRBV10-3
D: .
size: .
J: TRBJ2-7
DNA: TGTGCCATCAGTGGTTCAGGATACGAGCAGTACTTC
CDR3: CAISGSGYEQYF

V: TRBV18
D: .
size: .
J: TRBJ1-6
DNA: TGTGCCAGCTCACCAACTGATGGGGGACAATCACCCCTCCACTTT
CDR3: CASSPTDGGQSPLHF

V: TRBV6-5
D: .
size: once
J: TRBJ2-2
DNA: TGTGCCAGCAGTCTCCAGGAGGCAGCCCTCGGGGAGCTGTTTTTT
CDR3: CASSLQEAALGELFF

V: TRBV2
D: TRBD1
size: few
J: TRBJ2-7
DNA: TGTGCCAGCAGTCGGCAGGGGGCTGAGCAGTACTTC
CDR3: CASSRQGAEQYF